A selection of T cell receptor beta chains follows, all from one sample in a study of cytomegalovirus exposure and HLA in healthy donors. Sequencing used immunoSEQ multiplex PCR; TCRdb keeps in-frame clones, though not all of them. The sample has about 90,000 clones, 60% to 85% seen once. The sequencing sample was made of PBMCs. The receptors originated from a woman aged 40 to 50 in good health and CMV-seropositive. Each CDR3 is given with its conserved first and last residue. Fields, in order: CDR3 protein, clone size, V gene, J gene. A row's size may be missing; if present it is once, few, many or a size class.

cdr3_aa: CASRGLAGVGNTGELFF; clone_size: -; v_call: TRBV27; j_call: TRBJ2-2
cdr3_aa: CASSGQGATQYF; clone_size: -; v_call: TRBV2; j_call: TRBJ2-7
cdr3_aa: CATTGAGETQYF; clone_size: -; v_call: TRBV10-3; j_call: TRBJ2-5
cdr3_aa: CASYRANPSSGNTIYF; clone_size: few; v_call: TRBV5-4; j_call: TRBJ1-3
cdr3_aa: CASRPRLAGASETQYF; clone_size: once; v_call: TRBV7-9; j_call: TRBJ2-5
cdr3_aa: CASSLGVAEQFF; clone_size: -; v_call: TRBV11-3; j_call: TRBJ2-1
cdr3_aa: CASSSGLAGGSYEQYF; clone_size: -; v_call: TRBV19; j_call: TRBJ2-7
cdr3_aa: CASSPGQFLTGELFF; clone_size: -; v_call: TRBV11-2; j_call: TRBJ2-2
cdr3_aa: CASSAVGVKETQYF; clone_size: -; v_call: TRBV5-5; j_call: TRBJ2-5
cdr3_aa: CASRDRGGPYEQYF; clone_size: few; v_call: TRBV6-1; j_call: TRBJ2-7
cdr3_aa: CASSFLREPYEQYF; clone_size: -; v_call: TRBV11-3; j_call: TRBJ2-7
cdr3_aa: CASSFEAGTITDTQYF; clone_size: -; v_call: TRBV5-5; j_call: TRBJ2-3
cdr3_aa: CASSFGHANTEAFF; clone_size: -; v_call: TRBV7-2; j_call: TRBJ1-1
cdr3_aa: CASNTGVGEKLFF; clone_size: few; v_call: TRBV7-2; j_call: TRBJ1-4
cdr3_aa: CASSWGLQPQHF; clone_size: -; v_call: TRBV28; j_call: TRBJ1-5
cdr3_aa: CASSQGTGPSYNEQFF; clone_size: -; v_call: TRBV4-2; j_call: TRBJ2-1
cdr3_aa: CASQETGTANYEQYF; clone_size: once; v_call: TRBV7-2; j_call: TRBJ2-7
cdr3_aa: CASSLTGTSGYNEQFF; clone_size: -; v_call: TRBV7-8; j_call: TRBJ2-1
cdr3_aa: CASSKVKSGPGIGEQYF; clone_size: -; v_call: TRBV21-1; j_call: TRBJ2-7
cdr3_aa: CASSSGTGGMDTQYF; clone_size: few; v_call: TRBV5-4; j_call: TRBJ2-3
cdr3_aa: CASSQEVGGVDYGYTF; clone_size: -; v_call: TRBV4-1; j_call: TRBJ1-2
cdr3_aa: CASSQDRYTDTQYF; clone_size: -; v_call: TRBV4-3; j_call: TRBJ2-3
cdr3_aa: CASRDTPGQQHSGNTIYF; clone_size: -; v_call: TRBV7-9; j_call: TRBJ1-3
cdr3_aa: CASSTGTSGTRYEQYF; clone_size: -; v_call: TRBV9; j_call: TRBJ2-7